This paragraph reports one TCR beta chain. Its antigen is unknown. The data derive from a study of cytomegalovirus exposure and HLA in healthy donors. General study results and limits: Presence/absence comparisons presumed near-even sequencing depth among donors. A further, later analysis showed that HLA-associated TCR beta chains (compared with equally common others) were more clonally expanded. For cytomegalovirus status, the classifier reportedly gave diagnoses with high specificity and sensitivity. V- and J-gene trimming of TCR beta was linked (in a later analysis) to a missense DCLRE1C variant.

The CDR3 has 15 residues. With 4 bases removed from V and 3 bases from J, the gap between germline ends came to 17 bases. The germline V gene has CDR1 SGDLS and CDR2 YYNGEE. The PCR made use of 60 Vbeta and 13 Jbeta primers. Using immunoSEQ multiplex PCR, the repertoire was profiled, and TCRdb retains in-frame clones only, with some absent. The sample records about 160,000 clones, over 70% being singletons. Source material: PBMCs. The rearrangement joins TRBV9 to TRBJ2-7; TRBD2 might be the D (5 bases). This receptor was taken from a male donor in good health and CMV-seropositive. The CDR3 coding sequence is TGTGCCAGCAGCCCTCAGGAGACACTAGGCTACGAGCAGTACTTC. It encodes CASSPQETLGYEQYF.